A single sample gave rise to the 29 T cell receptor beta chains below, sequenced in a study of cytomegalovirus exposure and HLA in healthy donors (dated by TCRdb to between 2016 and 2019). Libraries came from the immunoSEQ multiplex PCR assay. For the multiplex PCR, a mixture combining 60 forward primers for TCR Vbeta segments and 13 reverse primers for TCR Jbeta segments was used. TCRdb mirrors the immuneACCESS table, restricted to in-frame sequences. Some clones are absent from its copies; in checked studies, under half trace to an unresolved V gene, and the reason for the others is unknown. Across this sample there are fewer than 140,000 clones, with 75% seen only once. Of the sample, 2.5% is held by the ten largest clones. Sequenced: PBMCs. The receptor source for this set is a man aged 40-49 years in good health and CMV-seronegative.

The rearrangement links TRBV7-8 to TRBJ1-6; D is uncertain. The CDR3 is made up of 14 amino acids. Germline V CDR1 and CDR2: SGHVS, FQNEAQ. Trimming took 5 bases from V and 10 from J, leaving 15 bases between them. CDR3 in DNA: TGTGCCAGCAGCCTCCTAAGAGTAAACTCACCCCTCCACTTT. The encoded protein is CASSLLRVNSPLHF. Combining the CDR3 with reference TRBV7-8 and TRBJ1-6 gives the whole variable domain GAGVSQSPRYKVAKRGQDVALRCDPISGHVSLFWYQQALGQGPEFLTYFQNEAQLDKSGLPSDRFFAERPEGSVSTLKIQRTQQEDSAVYLCASSLLRVNSPLHFGNGTRLTVT.

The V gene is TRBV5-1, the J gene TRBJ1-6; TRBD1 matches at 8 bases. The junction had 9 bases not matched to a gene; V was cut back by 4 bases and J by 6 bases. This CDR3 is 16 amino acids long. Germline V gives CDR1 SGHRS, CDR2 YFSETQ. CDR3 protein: CASSDQPTGGNSPLHF. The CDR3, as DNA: TGCGCCAGCAGCGACCAACCCACAGGGGGTAATTCACCCCTCCACTTT.

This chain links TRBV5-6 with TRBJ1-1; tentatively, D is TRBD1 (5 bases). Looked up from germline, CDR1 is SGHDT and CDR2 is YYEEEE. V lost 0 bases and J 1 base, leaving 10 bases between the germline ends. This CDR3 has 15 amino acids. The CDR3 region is CASSLGPGGNTEAFF. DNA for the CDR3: TGTGCCAGCAGCTTGGGTCCGGGGGGGAACACTGAAGCTTTCTTT.

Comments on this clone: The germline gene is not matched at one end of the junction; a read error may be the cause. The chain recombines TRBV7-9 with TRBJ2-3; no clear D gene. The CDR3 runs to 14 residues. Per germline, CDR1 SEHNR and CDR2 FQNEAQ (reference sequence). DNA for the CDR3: TGTTCCAGCTCCGTCGGGTCTAGCACAGATACGCAGTATTTT. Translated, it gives CSSSVGSSTDTQYF.

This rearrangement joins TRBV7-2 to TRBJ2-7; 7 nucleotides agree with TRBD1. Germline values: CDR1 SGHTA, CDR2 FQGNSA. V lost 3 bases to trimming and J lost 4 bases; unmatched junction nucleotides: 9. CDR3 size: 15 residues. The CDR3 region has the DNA TGTGCCAGCAGCTTGCAGACAGGGTCGGTTTACGAGCAGTACTTC. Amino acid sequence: CASSLQTGSVYEQYF.

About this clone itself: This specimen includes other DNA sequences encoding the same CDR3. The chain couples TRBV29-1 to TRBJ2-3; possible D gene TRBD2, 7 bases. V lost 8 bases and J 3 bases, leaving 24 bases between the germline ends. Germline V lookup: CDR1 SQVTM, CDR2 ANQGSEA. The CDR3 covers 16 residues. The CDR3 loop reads CSLGGTSRGLTDTQYF. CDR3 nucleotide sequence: TGCAGCCTGGGGGGGACATCTCGGGGGCTTACAGATACGCAGTATTTT.

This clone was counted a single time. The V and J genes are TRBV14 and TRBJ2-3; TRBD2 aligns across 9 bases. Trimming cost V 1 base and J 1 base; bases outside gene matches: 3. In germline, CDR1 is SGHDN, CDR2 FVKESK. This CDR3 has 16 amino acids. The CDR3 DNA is TGTGCCAGCAGCCAAGTAGCGGGGGCACGCACAGATACGCAGTATTTT. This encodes CASSQVAGARTDTQYF.

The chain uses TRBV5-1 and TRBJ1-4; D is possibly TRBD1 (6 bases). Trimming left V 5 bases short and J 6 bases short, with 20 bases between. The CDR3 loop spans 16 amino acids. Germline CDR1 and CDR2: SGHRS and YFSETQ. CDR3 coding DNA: TGCGCCAGCAGTCCACTCGCGGGGGCGGGTTATGAAAAACTGTTTTTT. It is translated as CASSPLAGAGYEKLFF.

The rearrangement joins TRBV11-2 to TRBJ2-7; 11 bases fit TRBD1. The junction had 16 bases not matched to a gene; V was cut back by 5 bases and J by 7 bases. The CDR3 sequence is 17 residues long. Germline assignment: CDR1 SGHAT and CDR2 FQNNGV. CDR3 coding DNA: TGTGCCAGCAGCACATTAGGCGGAGGACAGGGGGCGAAAGAGCAGTACTTC. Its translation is CASSTLGGGQGAKEQYF.

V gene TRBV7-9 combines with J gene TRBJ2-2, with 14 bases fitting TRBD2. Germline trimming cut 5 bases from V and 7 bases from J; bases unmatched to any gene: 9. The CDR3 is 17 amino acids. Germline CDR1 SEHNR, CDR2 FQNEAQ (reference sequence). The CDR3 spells CASSQSGTSGGYGELFF. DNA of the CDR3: TGTGCCAGCAGCCAATCCGGGACTAGCGGGGGCTACGGGGAGCTGTTTTTT.

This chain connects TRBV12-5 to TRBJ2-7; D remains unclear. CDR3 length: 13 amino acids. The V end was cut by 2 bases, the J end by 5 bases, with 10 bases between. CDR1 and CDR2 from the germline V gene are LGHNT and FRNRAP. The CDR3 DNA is TGTGCTAGTGGTTTGCTTTTCTCGGACGAGCAGTACTTC. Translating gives CASGLLFSDEQYF.

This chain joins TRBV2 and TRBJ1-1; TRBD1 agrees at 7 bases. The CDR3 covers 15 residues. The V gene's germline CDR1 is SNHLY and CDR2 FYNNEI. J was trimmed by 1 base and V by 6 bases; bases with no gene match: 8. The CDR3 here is CASRKQGIRNTEAFF. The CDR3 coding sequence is TGTGCCAGCAGGAAACAGGGGATCAGGAACACTGAAGCTTTCTTT.

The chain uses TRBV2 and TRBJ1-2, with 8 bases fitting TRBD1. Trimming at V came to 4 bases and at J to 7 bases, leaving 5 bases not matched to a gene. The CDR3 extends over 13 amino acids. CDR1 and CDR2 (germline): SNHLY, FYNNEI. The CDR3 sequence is CASSVGQETGYTF. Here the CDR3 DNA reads TGTGCCAGCAGTGTGGGACAGGAGACTGGCTACACCTTC.

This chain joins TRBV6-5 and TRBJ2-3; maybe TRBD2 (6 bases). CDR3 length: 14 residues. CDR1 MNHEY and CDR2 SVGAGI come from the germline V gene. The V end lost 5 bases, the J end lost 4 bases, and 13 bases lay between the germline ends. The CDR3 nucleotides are TGTGCCAGCAGTGGACCGGGAGACTCAGATACGCAGTATTTT. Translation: CASSGPGDSDTQYF.

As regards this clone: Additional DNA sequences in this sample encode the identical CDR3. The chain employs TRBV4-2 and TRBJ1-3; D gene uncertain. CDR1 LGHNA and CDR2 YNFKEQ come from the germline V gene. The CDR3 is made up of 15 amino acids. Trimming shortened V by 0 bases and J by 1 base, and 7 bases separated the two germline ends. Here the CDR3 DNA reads TGTGCCAGCAGCCAAGATCGCGGGTCTGGAAACACCATATATTTT. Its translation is CASSQDRGSGNTIYF.

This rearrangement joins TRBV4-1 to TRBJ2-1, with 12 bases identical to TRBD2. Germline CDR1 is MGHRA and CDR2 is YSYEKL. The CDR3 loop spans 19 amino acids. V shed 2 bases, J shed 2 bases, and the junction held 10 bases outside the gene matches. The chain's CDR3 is CASSQRKASGGVAYNEQFF. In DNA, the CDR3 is TGCGCCAGCAGCCAACGGAAAGCTAGCGGGGGGGTAGCCTACAATGAGCAGTTCTTC.

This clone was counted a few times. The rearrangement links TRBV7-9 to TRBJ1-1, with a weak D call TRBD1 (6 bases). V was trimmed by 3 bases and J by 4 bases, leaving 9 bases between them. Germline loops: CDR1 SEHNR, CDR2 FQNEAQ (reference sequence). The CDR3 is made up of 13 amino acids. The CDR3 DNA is TGTGCCAGCAGCTTCCCAGGGGTCACTGAAGCTTTCTTT. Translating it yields CASSFPGVTEAFF.

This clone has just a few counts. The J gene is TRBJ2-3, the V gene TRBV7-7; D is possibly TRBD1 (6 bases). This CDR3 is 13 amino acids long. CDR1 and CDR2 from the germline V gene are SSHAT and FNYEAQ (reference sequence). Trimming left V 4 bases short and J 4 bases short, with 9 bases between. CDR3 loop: CASSSRGPDTQYF. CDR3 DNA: TGTGCCAGCAGCTCCAGGGGTCCAGATACGCAGTATTTT.

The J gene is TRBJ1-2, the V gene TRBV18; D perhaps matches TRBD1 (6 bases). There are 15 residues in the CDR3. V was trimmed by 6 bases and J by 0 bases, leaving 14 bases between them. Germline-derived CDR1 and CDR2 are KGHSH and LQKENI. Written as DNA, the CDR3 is TGTGCCAGCTCCCCAGGGCAGGGGACTAACTATGGCTACACCTTC. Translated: CASSPGQGTNYGYTF.

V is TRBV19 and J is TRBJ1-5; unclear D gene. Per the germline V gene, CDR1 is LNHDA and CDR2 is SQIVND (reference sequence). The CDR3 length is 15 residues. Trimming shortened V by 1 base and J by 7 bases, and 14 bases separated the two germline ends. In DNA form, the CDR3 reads TGTGCCAGTAGTATAGCCAGGTCGTCTGGACAGCCCCAGCATTTT. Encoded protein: CASSIARSSGQPQHF. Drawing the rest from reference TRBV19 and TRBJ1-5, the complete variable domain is DGGITQSPKYLFRKEGQNVTLSCEQNLNHDAMYWYRQDPGQGLRLIYYSQIVNDFQKGDIAEGYSVSREKKESFPLTVTSAQKNPTAFYLCASSIARSSGQPQHFGDGTRLSIL.

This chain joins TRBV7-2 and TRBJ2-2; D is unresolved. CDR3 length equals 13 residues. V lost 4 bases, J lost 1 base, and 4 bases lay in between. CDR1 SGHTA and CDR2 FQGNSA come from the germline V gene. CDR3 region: CASSSRNTGELFF. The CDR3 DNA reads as TGTGCCAGCAGCTCTAGGAACACCGGGGAGCTGTTTTTT. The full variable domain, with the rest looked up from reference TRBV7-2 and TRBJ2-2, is GAGVSQSPSNKVTEKGKDVELRCDPISGHTALYWYRQSLGQGLEFLIYFQGNSAPDKSGLPSDRFSAERTGGSVSTLTIQRTQQEDSAVYLCASSSRNTGELFFGEGSRLTVL.

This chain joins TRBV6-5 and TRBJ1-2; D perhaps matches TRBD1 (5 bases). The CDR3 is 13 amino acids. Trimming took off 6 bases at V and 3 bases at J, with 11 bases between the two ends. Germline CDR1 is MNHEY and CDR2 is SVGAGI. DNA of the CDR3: TGTGCCAGCAGCGTCGGGGGGGACTATGGCTACACCTTC. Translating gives CASSVGGDYGYTF.

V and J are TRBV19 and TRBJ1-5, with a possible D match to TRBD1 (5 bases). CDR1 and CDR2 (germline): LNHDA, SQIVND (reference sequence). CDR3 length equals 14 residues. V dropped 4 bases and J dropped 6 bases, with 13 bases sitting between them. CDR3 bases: TGTGCCAGTAGTACGGGCAGGGTTGGTCAGCCCCAGCATTTT. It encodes CASSTGRVGQPQHF.

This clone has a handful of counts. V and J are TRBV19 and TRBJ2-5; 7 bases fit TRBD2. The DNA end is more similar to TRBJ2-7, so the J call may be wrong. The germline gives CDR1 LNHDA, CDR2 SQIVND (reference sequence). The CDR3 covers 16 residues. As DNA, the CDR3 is TGTGCCAGTAGTATTCCCGCGGGCCCGGGGGGCTACGAGCAGTACTTC. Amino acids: CASSIPAGPGGYEQYF.

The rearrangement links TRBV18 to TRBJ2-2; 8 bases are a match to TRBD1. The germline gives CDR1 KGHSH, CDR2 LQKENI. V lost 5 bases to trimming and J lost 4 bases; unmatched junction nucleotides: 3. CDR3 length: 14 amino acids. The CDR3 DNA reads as TGTGCCAGCTCATTTGGACAGGGCACCGGGGAGCTGTTTTTT. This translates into CASSFGQGTGELFF.

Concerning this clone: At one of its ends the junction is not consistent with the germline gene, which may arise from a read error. The CDR3 coding sequence is TGTTCCAGCAGTCCCAGGACTGCCGAAGCTTTCTTT. The encoded protein is CSSSPRTAEAFF. This rearrangement joins TRBV7-9 to TRBJ1-1; no firm D call. The CDR3 sequence is 12 residues long. Germline CDR1 and CDR2: SEHNR and FQNEAQ (reference sequence).

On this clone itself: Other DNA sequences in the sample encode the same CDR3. CDR3 DNA sequence: TGCGCCAGCAGCATTCGACAGGGGGAGGGCACTGAAGCTTTCTTT. Residues: CASSIRQGEGTEAFF. V gene TRBV5-1 combines with J gene TRBJ1-1; 9 positions agree with TRBD1. Germline V gene sequence: CDR1 SGHRS, CDR2 YFSETQ. This CDR3 region has 15 residues. The ends lost 4 bases at V and 4 bases at J; junction bases unmatched: 8.

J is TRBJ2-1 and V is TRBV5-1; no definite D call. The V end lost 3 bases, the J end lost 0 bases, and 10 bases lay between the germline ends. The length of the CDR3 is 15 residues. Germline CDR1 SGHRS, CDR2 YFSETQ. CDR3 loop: CASSSNTNSYNEQFF. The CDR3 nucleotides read TGCGCCAGCAGCTCCAACACAAACTCCTACAATGAGCAGTTCTTC.

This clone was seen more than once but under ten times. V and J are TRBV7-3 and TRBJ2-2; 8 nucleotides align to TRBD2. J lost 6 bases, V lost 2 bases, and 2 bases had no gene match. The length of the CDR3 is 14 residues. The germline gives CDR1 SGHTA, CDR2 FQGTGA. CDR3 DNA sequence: TGTGCCAGCAGCTTAGGACTAGCCGCCGGGGAGCTGTTTTTT. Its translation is CASSLGLAAGELFF.